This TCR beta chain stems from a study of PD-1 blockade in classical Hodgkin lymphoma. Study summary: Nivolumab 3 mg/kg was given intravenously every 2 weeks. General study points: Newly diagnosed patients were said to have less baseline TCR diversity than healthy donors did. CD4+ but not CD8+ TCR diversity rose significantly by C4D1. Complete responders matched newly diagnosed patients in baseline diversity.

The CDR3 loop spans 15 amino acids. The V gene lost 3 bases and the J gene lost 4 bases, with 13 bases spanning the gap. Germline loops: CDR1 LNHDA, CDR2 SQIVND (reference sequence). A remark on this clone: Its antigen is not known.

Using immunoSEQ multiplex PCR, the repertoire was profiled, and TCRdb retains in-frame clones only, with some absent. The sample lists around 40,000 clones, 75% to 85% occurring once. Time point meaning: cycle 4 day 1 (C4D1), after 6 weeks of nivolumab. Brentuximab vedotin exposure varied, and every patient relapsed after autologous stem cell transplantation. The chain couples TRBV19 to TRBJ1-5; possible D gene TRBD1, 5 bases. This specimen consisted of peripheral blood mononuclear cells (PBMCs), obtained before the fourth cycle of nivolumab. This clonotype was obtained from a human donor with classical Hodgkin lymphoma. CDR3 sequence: CASSMTDGGNQPQHF. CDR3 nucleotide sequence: TGTGCCAGTAGTATGACCGATGGGGGGAATCAGCCCCAGCATTTT.